This passage covers 15 T cell receptor beta chains from one sample sequenced in a study of blood T cell repertoires in COVID-19 (TCRdb year 2020). The library was obtained by the immunoSEQ multiplex PCR assay. TCRdb re-hosts the immuneACCESS table, in-frame sequences only. Its copies lack some clones; in the studies checked, an unresolved V gene accounts for under half of them, and the cause for the rest is not known. For this sample there are about 190,000 clones; 60% to 80% appear just once. Together, the top ten hold around a sixth of the sample. The sample taken for sequencing was peripheral blood. The receptors come from a man between 60 and 70 years old with active or convalescent COVID-19.

This clone was counted only a few times. The chain combines TRBV2 with TRBJ1-2; 7 bases are a match to TRBD1. Germline trimming cut 4 bases from V and 8 bases from J; bases unmatched to any gene: 7. The CDR3 sequence is 13 residues long. Germline values: CDR1 SNHLY, CDR2 FYNNEI. CDR3 sequence (DNA): TGTGCCAGCAGTGCCCGGGGACAGTTGGGCTACACCTTC. Its protein is CASSARGQLGYTF.

V usage is TRBV6-2 or TRBV6-3 and J usage is TRBJ1-6; possible D gene TRBD1, 5 bases. Per germline, CDR1 MNHEY and CDR2 SVGEGT. V was cut by 0 bases and J by 11 bases, with 8 bases left in between. The CDR3 is made up of 13 amino acids. CDR3 amino acids: CASSYSGETPLHF. CDR3 sequence (DNA): TGTGCCAGCAGTTACTCAGGGGAAACACCCCTCCACTTT.

This clone showed up just a few times. The chain combines TRBV2 with TRBJ1-4; 7 bases align to TRBD1. V gave up 2 bases and J gave up 10 bases; unmatched junction bases: 13. There are 16 residues in the CDR3. Germline CDR1 reads SNHLY; CDR2 reads FYNNEI. The CDR3 loop is CASSEPPTGTVRKLFF. DNA of the CDR3: TGTGCCAGCAGTGAACCCCCTACCGGGACAGTTCGAAAACTGTTTTTT.

This rearrangement joins TRBV29-1 to TRBJ2-1; D not resolved. Looked up from germline, CDR1 is SQVTM and CDR2 is ANQGSEA. Between the trimmed V and J ends, which lost 4 bases and 0 bases, there was a span of 16 bases. This CDR3 spans 16 amino acids. This chain's CDR3 is CSVVRWAVSSYNEQFF. The CDR3 nucleotides are TGCAGCGTTGTCCGATGGGCCGTGAGCTCCTACAATGAGCAGTTCTTC.

The gene calls are TRBV5-5 and TRBJ1-2; D gene unclear. From germline, CDR1 is SGHKS and CDR2 YYEKEE (reference sequence). This CDR3 region has 15 residues. V lost 0 bases, J lost 0 bases, and 9 bases lay in between. Here the CDR3 reads CASSLGQAANYGYTF. CDR3 bases: TGTGCCAGCAGCTTGGGTCAGGCAGCTAACTATGGCTACACCTTC.

The chain is built from TRBV5-1 and TRBJ2-6; D gene ambiguous. The CDR3 is made up of 17 amino acids. The V gene's germline CDR1 is SGHRS and CDR2 YFSETQ. The germline V and J ends were trimmed by 3 bases and 2 bases, with 15 bases remaining between them. As DNA, the CDR3 is TGCGCCAGCAGCTCCCTCGGTGGTGAGGCTGGGGCCAACGTCCTGACTTTC. Encoded protein: CASSSLGGEAGANVLTF.

V is TRBV11-2 and J is TRBJ2-5, with TRBD1 matching over 9 bases. Germline lookup yields CDR1 SGHAT and CDR2 FQNNGV. This CDR3 region has 15 residues. With V trimmed by 1 base and J by 0 bases, 0 bases remained unmatched. CDR3 in amino acids: CASSLGDRDQETQYF. DNA for the CDR3: TGTGCCAGCAGCTTAGGGGACAGGGACCAAGAGACCCAGTACTTC.

DNA of the CDR3: TGCAGCGTTGCGGCCGAGGGTTCCTACGAGCAGTACTTC. The encoded protein is CSVAAEGSYEQYF. This chain joins TRBV29-1 and TRBJ2-7; D is possibly TRBD2 (5 bases). Trimming removed 4 bases at V and 1 base at J, with 11 bases between. CDR3 length: 13 amino acids. The germline CDR1 and CDR2 sequences are SQVTM and ANQGSEA.

The chain joins TRBV19 to TRBJ1-1; D not resolved. Trimming cost V 1 base and J 0 bases, with 6 bases left between them. The germline V gene has CDR1 LNHDA and CDR2 SQIVND (reference sequence). This CDR3 is built from 14 residues. CDR3 region: CASSIGGLNTEAFF. CDR3 nucleotide sequence: TGTGCCAGTAGTATAGGAGGCTTGAACACTGAAGCTTTCTTT.

J is TRBJ1-4 and V is TRBV5-4; TRBD1 agrees at 9 bases. V was clipped by 3 bases and J by 8 bases; unmatched bases: 8. This CDR3 is built from 15 residues. CDR1 and CDR2 from the germline V gene are SGHNT and YYREEE (reference sequence). CDR3 in DNA: TGTGCCAGCAGCTCCGGGACAGGGCTCGAAGAAAAACTGTTTTTT. The encoded protein is CASSSGTGLEEKLFF.

V usage is TRBV4-2 and J usage is TRBJ2-7; 14 positions match TRBD2. Germline V gives CDR1 LGHNA, CDR2 YNFKEQ. This CDR3 is built from 17 residues. With 3 bases clipped from V and 1 base from J, the junction kept 5 bases outside the gene matches. DNA for the CDR3: TGTGCCAGCAGCCAGCCGAGGACTAGCGGGAGGTCCTACGAGCAGTACTTC. Translation gives CASSQPRTSGRSYEQYF.

The CDR3 coding sequence is TGTGCCAGCAGTTCAGAGACGGCGGCCGGGGAGCTGTTTTTT. It codes for CASSSETAAGELFF. The V and J genes are TRBV27 and TRBJ2-2; D is uncertain. CDR3 length: 14 amino acids. Trimming cost V 4 bases and J 6 bases, with 12 bases left between them. Germline V gives CDR1 MNHEY, CDR2 SMNVEV (reference sequence).

The J gene is TRBJ2-7, the V gene TRBV29-1; 8 bases agree with TRBD1. V was pared by 2 bases and J by 6 bases, with 3 bases of the junction left unmatched. The CDR3 is 12 amino acids. The germline V gene has CDR1 SQVTM and CDR2 ANQGSEA. CDR3 nucleotides: TGCAGCGTTGAAAGGACAGGGAGCGAGCAGTACTTC. Its translation: CSVERTGSEQYF.

The genes are TRBV18 and TRBJ1-4; D gene ambiguous. Germline loops: CDR1 KGHSH, CDR2 LQKENI. The CDR3 sequence is 15 residues long. V was cut by 2 bases and J by 5 bases, with 12 bases left in between. CDR3 sequence: CASSPMRESNEKLFF. CDR3 DNA: TGTGCCAGCTCACCAATGAGGGAGTCCAATGAAAAACTGTTTTTT.

The gene calls are TRBV27 and TRBJ2-3, with unresolved D. This CDR3 is 13 amino acids long. The ends were cut back, 2 bases at V and 0 bases at J, with 3 bases in the middle. CDR1 and CDR2 from the germline V gene are MNHEY and SMNVEV (reference sequence). CDR3: CASSLPSTDTQYF. The CDR3, as DNA: TGTGCCAGCAGTTTACCGAGCACAGATACGCAGTATTTT.